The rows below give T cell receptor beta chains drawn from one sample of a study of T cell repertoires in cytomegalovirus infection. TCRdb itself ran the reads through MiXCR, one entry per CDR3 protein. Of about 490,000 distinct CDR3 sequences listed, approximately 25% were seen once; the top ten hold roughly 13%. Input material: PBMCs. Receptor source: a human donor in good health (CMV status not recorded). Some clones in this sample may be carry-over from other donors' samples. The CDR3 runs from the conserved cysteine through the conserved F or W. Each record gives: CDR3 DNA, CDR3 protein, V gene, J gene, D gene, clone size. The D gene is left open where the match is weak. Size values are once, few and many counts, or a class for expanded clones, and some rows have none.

cdr3_nt: TGTGCTAGTGGTTATCCCGGGACAGAAGCTTTCTTT; cdr3_aa: CASGYPGTEAFF; v_call: TRBV12-5; j_call: TRBJ1-1; d_call: .; clone_size: .
cdr3_nt: TGTGCCAGTAGTGTTGGGGGCTTGCAGGGCAATGAGCAGTTCTTC; cdr3_aa: CASSVGGLQGNEQFF; v_call: TRBV19; j_call: TRBJ2-1; d_call: .; clone_size: .
cdr3_nt: TGCAGCGTTGTTCCAGCGGGGACCACAGATACGCAGTATTTT; cdr3_aa: CSVVPAGTTDTQYF; v_call: TRBV29-1; j_call: TRBJ2-3; d_call: TRBD2; clone_size: .
cdr3_nt: TGCAGTGCCCTCTCGGCTAGCGGGAACACCGGGGAGCTGTTTTTT; cdr3_aa: CSALSASGNTGELFF; v_call: TRBV20-1; j_call: TRBJ2-2; d_call: TRBD2; clone_size: .
cdr3_nt: TGTGCCAGCAGGCAGAACTCTAACTATGGCTACACCTTC; cdr3_aa: CASRQNSNYGYTF; v_call: TRBV2; j_call: TRBJ1-2; d_call: .; clone_size: .
cdr3_nt: TGTGCCAGCAGTTACGGGACAGGGTCCCAAGGCTACACCTTC; cdr3_aa: CASSYGTGSQGYTF; v_call: TRBV6-2/TRBV6-3; j_call: TRBJ1-2; d_call: TRBD1; clone_size: few
cdr3_nt: TGTGCCAGCAGAATTCCAGCCACCTATGGCTACACCTTC; cdr3_aa: CASRIPATYGYTF; v_call: TRBV6-2/TRBV6-3; j_call: TRBJ1-2; d_call: .; clone_size: .
cdr3_nt: TGCAGTGCAACGACCCCGACTAGCGGGATCAGTGGGGAGCTGTTTTTT; cdr3_aa: CSATTPTSGISGELFF; v_call: TRBV20-1; j_call: TRBJ2-2; d_call: TRBD2; clone_size: .
cdr3_nt: TGTGCCAGCAGCTTATCCGGACAGGGGGTCTACGAGCAGTACTTC; cdr3_aa: CASSLSGQGVYEQYF; v_call: TRBV7-2; j_call: TRBJ2-7; d_call: TRBD1; clone_size: many
cdr3_nt: TGTGCCAGCAGCTTCCACAGGGAACCCTCGAGAGAGACCCAGTACTTC; cdr3_aa: CASSFHREPSRETQYF; v_call: TRBV7-8; j_call: TRBJ2-5; d_call: .; clone_size: few
cdr3_nt: TGTGCCAGCAGTTACCTGGGACTTCGGGCAGATACGCAGTATTTT; cdr3_aa: CASSYLGLRADTQYF; v_call: TRBV28; j_call: TRBJ2-3; d_call: .; clone_size: .
cdr3_nt: TGCAGTGCTAGAGATTTGGAAGGTAACAATGAGCAGTTCTTC; cdr3_aa: CSARDLEGNNEQFF; v_call: TRBV20-1; j_call: TRBJ2-1; d_call: .; clone_size: .
cdr3_nt: TGTGCCAGCAGTTTAGCGGGACAGCTGAACACTGAAGCTTTCTTT; cdr3_aa: CASSLAGQLNTEAFF; v_call: TRBV11-3; j_call: TRBJ1-1; d_call: TRBD1; clone_size: many
cdr3_nt: TGTGCCAGTAAGCCCCCCAGGGAAAACTATGGCTACACCTTC; cdr3_aa: CASKPPRENYGYTF; v_call: TRBV19; j_call: TRBJ1-2; d_call: .; clone_size: .
cdr3_nt: TGTGCCAGCAGCCCAGAGACAGATACGCAGTATTTT; cdr3_aa: CASSPETDTQYF; v_call: TRBV7-9; j_call: TRBJ2-3; d_call: .; clone_size: many
cdr3_nt: TGCGCCAGCAGCCCGGGACCGGCCTTTGGCTACACCTTC; cdr3_aa: CASSPGPAFGYTF; v_call: TRBV4-1; j_call: TRBJ1-2; d_call: .; clone_size: .
cdr3_nt: TGTGCCAGCTCACCACAGGGTTCCGGCTATGGCTACACCTTC; cdr3_aa: CASSPQGSGYGYTF; v_call: TRBV18; j_call: TRBJ1-2; d_call: .; clone_size: .
cdr3_nt: TGTGCCAGCAGTTACTCGAAGGGACAGGATGTCACAGATACGCAGTATTTT; cdr3_aa: CASSYSKGQDVTDTQYF; v_call: TRBV6-6; j_call: TRBJ2-3; d_call: TRBD1; clone_size: few
cdr3_nt: TGTGCCAGCAGCGGGACTAGCGGGAGGTCCCATACGCAGTATTTT; cdr3_aa: CASSGTSGRSHTQYF; v_call: TRBV2; j_call: TRBJ2-3; d_call: TRBD2; clone_size: few
cdr3_nt: TGTGCCAGCAGTCCCTACAGGGGAGATCAGCCCCAGCATTTT; cdr3_aa: CASSPYRGDQPQHF; v_call: TRBV12-3/TRBV12-4; j_call: TRBJ1-5; d_call: TRBD1; clone_size: few
cdr3_nt: TGTGCCAGCAGCGAAACTAGCAGCTCCTACAATGAGCAGTTCTTC; cdr3_aa: CASSETSSSYNEQFF; v_call: TRBV7-2; j_call: TRBJ2-1; d_call: .; clone_size: many
cdr3_nt: TGTGCCACCCGGACGAACACCGGGGAGCTGTTTTTT; cdr3_aa: CATRTNTGELFF; v_call: TRBV10-3; j_call: TRBJ2-2; d_call: .; clone_size: few
cdr3_nt: TGTGCCAGCAGTGACGTGGCGGGAGGCGCCAATGAGCAGTTCTTC; cdr3_aa: CASSDVAGGANEQFF; v_call: TRBV6-4; j_call: TRBJ2-1; d_call: TRBD2; clone_size: .
cdr3_nt: TGTGCCAGCAGTTTTTCTAATCGGCAGAATGCTGAAGCTTTCTTT; cdr3_aa: CASSFSNRQNAEAFF; v_call: TRBV12-3/TRBV12-4; j_call: TRBJ1-1; d_call: .; clone_size: .
cdr3_nt: TGCAGCGTGGGGGGGGACTCTAGCACAGATACGCAGTATTTT; cdr3_aa: CSVGGDSSTDTQYF; v_call: TRBV29-1; j_call: TRBJ2-3; d_call: TRBD2; clone_size: .
cdr3_nt: TGTGCCAGCAGCTCCCCGGGAGATAGGACAGTCAATGAGCAGTTCTTC; cdr3_aa: CASSSPGDRTVNEQFF; v_call: TRBV7-9; j_call: TRBJ2-1; d_call: .; clone_size: .
cdr3_nt: TGTGCCAGCAGCTTAGATCCGGGAGGGCCGGGTGAGCAGTTCTTC; cdr3_aa: CASSLDPGGPGEQFF; v_call: TRBV11-2; j_call: TRBJ2-1; d_call: TRBD2; clone_size: many
cdr3_nt: TGTGCCAGCAGCCTCTCTCGGGCAGGGAGCTCCTACGAGCAGTACTTC; cdr3_aa: CASSLSRAGSSYEQYF; v_call: TRBV5-5; j_call: TRBJ2-7; d_call: .; clone_size: .
cdr3_nt: TGCAGTGCTAGTGTGGCGGGAGGTTACAATGAGCAGTTCTTC; cdr3_aa: CSASVAGGYNEQFF; v_call: TRBV20-1; j_call: TRBJ2-1; d_call: TRBD2; clone_size: .
cdr3_nt: TGTGCCAGCAGTTACTGGGTCGATGAGCAGTTCTTC; cdr3_aa: CASSYWVDEQFF; v_call: TRBV6-2/TRBV6-3; j_call: TRBJ2-1; d_call: .; clone_size: few
cdr3_nt: TGTGCCAGCAGCCAATCCACAGGCGGGGGCTACACCTTC; cdr3_aa: CASSQSTGGGYTF; v_call: TRBV16; j_call: TRBJ1-2; d_call: .; clone_size: .
cdr3_nt: TGTGCCAGCAGTTTAGCGGGACAGGGGGTGGGTCAGCCCCAGCATTTT; cdr3_aa: CASSLAGQGVGQPQHF; v_call: TRBV12-3/TRBV12-4; j_call: TRBJ1-5; d_call: TRBD1; clone_size: few
cdr3_nt: TGCAGTGCTAGGCAAAACGAGGGAGGGGATACGCAGTATTTT; cdr3_aa: CSARQNEGGDTQYF; v_call: TRBV20-1; j_call: TRBJ2-3; d_call: TRBD2; clone_size: .
cdr3_nt: TGTGCCAGCAGGGCAGGGAGCTATGGCTACACCTTC; cdr3_aa: CASRAGSYGYTF; v_call: TRBV6-8; j_call: TRBJ1-2; d_call: .; clone_size: .
cdr3_nt: TGTGCCAGTAGCGGAGTTAGCGGGAGGGCCCAGGGGTACAATGAGCAGTTCTTC; cdr3_aa: CASSGVSGRAQGYNEQFF; v_call: TRBV19; j_call: TRBJ2-1; d_call: TRBD2; clone_size: few
cdr3_nt: TGCAGCGTTGAGGAGGGACAGGGATATGGCTACACCTTC; cdr3_aa: CSVEEGQGYGYTF; v_call: TRBV29-1; j_call: TRBJ1-2; d_call: TRBD1; clone_size: .
cdr3_nt: TGTGCCAGCAGTTCCCTCGCCGGGACTAGCGGGAGCCATGAGCAGTTCTTC; cdr3_aa: CASSSLAGTSGSHEQFF; v_call: TRBV27; j_call: TRBJ2-1; d_call: TRBD2; clone_size: few
cdr3_nt: TGCGCCAGCAGCCAAGAGGGGACCTCGACTGGGGATACCCAGTACTTC; cdr3_aa: CASSQEGTSTGDTQYF; v_call: TRBV4-1; j_call: TRBJ2-5; d_call: .; clone_size: .
cdr3_nt: TGCAGTGCTGGCCCCCTAGGGAGAGGCGATGAGCAGTTCTTC; cdr3_aa: CSAGPLGRGDEQFF; v_call: TRBV20-1; j_call: TRBJ2-1; d_call: .; clone_size: .
cdr3_nt: TGTGCCAGTAAGGGGGTGGGTGATTACTCCTACAATGAGCAGTTCTTC; cdr3_aa: CASKGVGDYSYNEQFF; v_call: TRBV19; j_call: TRBJ2-1; d_call: .; clone_size: few
cdr3_nt: TGTGCCAGCAGCTTAGGGTGGACTAACTACGAGCAGTACTTC; cdr3_aa: CASSLGWTNYEQYF; v_call: TRBV11-2; j_call: TRBJ2-7; d_call: .; clone_size: .
cdr3_nt: TGTGCCAGCAGTACCCGAAGGGGAGATAACAATGAGCAGTTCTTC; cdr3_aa: CASSTRRGDNNEQFF; v_call: TRBV6-2/TRBV6-3; j_call: TRBJ2-1; d_call: .; clone_size: many
cdr3_nt: TGTGCCAGCAGCTCCCGACAGAGCTCCGGGGAGCTGTTTTTT; cdr3_aa: CASSSRQSSGELFF; v_call: TRBV7-2; j_call: TRBJ2-2; d_call: .; clone_size: many
cdr3_nt: TGCAGTGCTAGAGACCGACTAGCGGGAGGGCCTGGTACGCAGTATTTT; cdr3_aa: CSARDRLAGGPGTQYF; v_call: TRBV20-1; j_call: TRBJ2-3; d_call: TRBD2; clone_size: .
cdr3_nt: TGTGCCAGTTGCCGGGCTGAGGCAGATACGCAGTATTTT; cdr3_aa: CASCRAEADTQYF; v_call: TRBV11-2; j_call: TRBJ2-3; d_call: .; clone_size: few
cdr3_nt: TGCAGTGCTAGGGGACAGGGACAAGAGACCCAGTACTTC; cdr3_aa: CSARGQGQETQYF; v_call: TRBV20-1; j_call: TRBJ2-5; d_call: TRBD1; clone_size: .
cdr3_nt: TGTGCCAGCAGCGCCAACGACCTCGGGACACTTCTGTTTTTT; cdr3_aa: CASSANDLGTLLFF; v_call: TRBV6-1; j_call: TRBJ1-4; d_call: .; clone_size: few
cdr3_nt: TGTGCCAGCACCCAACCAGGACTAGTAAAGACCCAGTACTTC; cdr3_aa: CASTQPGLVKTQYF; v_call: TRBV6-6; j_call: TRBJ2-5; d_call: TRBD2; clone_size: .
cdr3_nt: TGTGCCAGCAGCTTAGGTCTAGCGGGCGACCAAGAGACCCAGTACTTC; cdr3_aa: CASSLGLAGDQETQYF; v_call: TRBV7-7; j_call: TRBJ2-5; d_call: TRBD2; clone_size: few
cdr3_nt: TGCGCCAGCAGCCAAGAAACATCAAAGGCCTACGAGCAGTACTTC; cdr3_aa: CASSQETSKAYEQYF; v_call: TRBV4-1; j_call: TRBJ2-7; d_call: .; clone_size: few
cdr3_nt: TGTGCCAGCAGTTCCGGGACTAGGCAGTTCTTC; cdr3_aa: CASSSGTRQFF; v_call: TRBV5-6; j_call: TRBJ2-1; d_call: TRBD2; clone_size: few
cdr3_nt: TGTGCCAGCAGCCCCAGACTAGCGGGAGGTGGGGAGCAGTTCTTC; cdr3_aa: CASSPRLAGGGEQFF; v_call: TRBV5-6; j_call: TRBJ2-1; d_call: TRBD2; clone_size: .
cdr3_nt: TGTGCCAGCAGGACAGGTATTGGCAATCAGCCCCAGCATTTT; cdr3_aa: CASRTGIGNQPQHF; v_call: TRBV28; j_call: TRBJ1-5; d_call: .; clone_size: .
cdr3_nt: TGTGCCAGTATATCCACACCGGCTATAGCTACTGAAGCTTTCTTT; cdr3_aa: CASISTPAIATEAFF; v_call: TRBV19; j_call: TRBJ1-1; d_call: .; clone_size: .
cdr3_nt: TGTGCCAGCAACCCACTAGCGGGAGTCCACAATGAGCAGTTCTTC; cdr3_aa: CASNPLAGVHNEQFF; v_call: TRBV27; j_call: TRBJ2-1; d_call: TRBD2; clone_size: .